A selection of T cell receptor beta chains follows, all from one sample in a study of cytomegalovirus exposure and HLA in healthy donors. Clones were sequenced by immunoSEQ multiplex PCR, and TCRdb holds only the in-frame ones, with some missing. The profile shows 120,000 or so clones, roughly 84% of them singletons. Sequencing input: PBMCs. The receptors derive from a man aged 30 to 45 in good health and CMV-seropositive. Both conserved end residues are part of each CDR3. The order of the fields is V gene, D gene, J gene, clone size, CDR3 DNA, CDR3 protein. The D gene is left open where the match is weak. Some rows mark clone size as missing; the rest say once, few, many or name a class of expanded clone.

TRBV10-3	TRBD1	TRBJ2-7	-	TGTGCCATTTGGGACAGGGGTTACGAGCAGTACTTC	CAIWDRGYEQYF
TRBV4-1	-	TRBJ1-4	many	TGCGCCAGCAGCCAAATCTACGGTTATAATGAAAAACTGTTTTTT	CASSQIYGYNEKLFF
TRBV11-2	-	TRBJ2-7	-	TGTGCCAGCAGCTTAGATGGAGGGGAGCAGTACTTC	CASSLDGGEQYF
TRBV10-1	TRBD1	TRBJ2-3	-	TGCGCCAGCAGTGAGGGGACAGGACTCACAGATACGCAGTATTTT	CASSEGTGLTDTQYF
TRBV7-6	-	TRBJ2-3	few	TGTGCCAGCAGCTTAGCGGGGGGAGCGGATACGCAGTATTTT	CASSLAGGADTQYF
TRBV2	TRBD1	TRBJ2-7	-	TGTGCCAGCAGTGCGGGACAGTCCTACGAGCAGTACTTC	CASSAGQSYEQYF
TRBV5-6	TRBD1	TRBJ2-5	-	TGTGCCAGCAGCTTGGGGACAGGGCAAGAGCAGTACTTC	CASSLGTGQEQYF
TRBV5-5	TRBD1	TRBJ2-2	-	TGTGCCAGCAGCTTATCTGGGACAGCTTTTGGCGGGGAGCTGTTTTTT	CASSLSGTAFGGELFF
TRBV9	TRBD1	TRBJ2-6	few	TGTGCCAGCAGCGTGGAGGACAGGGCCTGGGGTGGGGCCAACGTCCTGACTTTC	CASSVEDRAWGGANVLTF
TRBV5-1	TRBD1	TRBJ1-2	-	TGCGCCAGCAGCTTAGACAGGGACTATGGCTACACCTTC	CASSLDRDYGYTF
TRBV5-4	-	TRBJ2-2	-	TGTGCCAGCAGTCTCGGACAGTCCTCCGGGGAGCTGTTTTTT	CASSLGQSSGELFF
TRBV6-1	-	TRBJ1-5	-	TGTGCCAGCAGTGAACAGGGGAATCAGCCCCAGCATTTT	CASSEQGNQPQHF
TRBV4-1	-	TRBJ1-3	-	TGCGCCAGCAGCCACCCAACCGGAGGGACCCGAAACACCATATATTTT	CASSHPTGGTRNTIYF
TRBV2	TRBD1	TRBJ2-1	-	TGTGCCAGCAATGCAGGGGGCACGGGTGAGCAGTTCTTC	CASNAGGTGEQFF
TRBV11-3	-	TRBJ1-1	-	TGTGCCAGCAGCCCACGGGAGGAGGGGCGGACTGAAGCTTTCTTT	CASSPREEGRTEAFF
TRBV29-1	-	TRBJ1-2	-	TGCAGCGCCCCAGGAACTAACTATGGCTACACCTTC	CSAPGTNYGYTF
TRBV2	-	TRBJ2-3	few	TGTGCCAGCACAAGATTGGGTGGGGGGGCGGCAGATACGCAGTATTTT	CASTRLGGGAADTQYF
TRBV18	-	TRBJ1-2	-	TGTGCCAGCTCACCAGGGGCGGCTAACTATGGCTACACCTTC	CASSPGAANYGYTF
TRBV25-1	-	TRBJ2-1	-	TGTGCCAGCAGTGAAGGCGGGGGCCCTTACAATGAGCAGTTCTTC	CASSEGGGPYNEQFF
TRBV5-1	TRBD1	TRBJ2-1	-	TGCGCCAGCAGGGCACCGGGACAGTCCTACAATGAGCAGTTCTTC	CASRAPGQSYNEQFF
TRBV5-1	-	TRBJ2-7	-	TGCGCCAGCAGTCGAGAGCCCAACTACGAGCAGTACTTC	CASSREPNYEQYF
TRBV25-1	TRBD1	TRBJ2-2	-	TGTGCCAGCAGTCCGGTGGACAGGGGGGGCCCCGGGGAGCTGTTTTTT	CASSPVDRGGPGELFF
TRBV7-9	-	TRBJ1-2	-	TGTTCCAGCAGCCAGCGGATGGAGGCTAACTATGGCTACACCTTC	CSSSQRMEANYGYTF
TRBV14	-	TRBJ2-3	-	TGTGCCAGCAGCAGGGCAGGGAAGGGCCCAGATACGCAGTATTTT	CASSRAGKGPDTQYF
TRBV7-9	TRBD1	TRBJ2-7	-	TGTTCCAGCAGCTTAGCAGGGGGATACGAGCAGTACTTC	CSSSLAGGYEQYF
TRBV14	TRBD1	TRBJ2-6	many	TGTGCCAGCAGCCAATTGGACAGGGAAGGCTGGGCCAACGTCCTGACTTTC	CASSQLDREGWANVLTF